This passage covers 6 T cell receptor beta chains from one sample sequenced in a study of CD8 T cells in ankylosing spondylitis. Study results and limitations: Blood from ankylosing spondylitis patients appeared to carry a characteristic roughly 8-variant TCR beta motif.

For these TCRs, the target antigens are not known. TCRdb itself ran the 5' RACE reads through MiXCR, one entry per CDR3 protein. The sample includes fewer than 400,000 distinct CDR3 sequences, roughly 8% of them seen just once. Sequencing was performed on blood, either unsorted or a sorted T cell fraction (not recorded which). The source of these receptors is a male donor with ankylosing spondylitis.

This clonotype came up many times. This sequence joins TRBV6-2 or TRBV6-3 and TRBJ2-1, with D perhaps TRBD1 or TRBD2 (5 bases each). The CDR3 has 12 amino acids. With 4 bases removed from V and 4 bases from J, the gap between germline ends came to 5 bases. The germline V gene encodes CDR1 MNHEY and CDR2 SVGEGT. The CDR3 DNA follows: TGTGCCAGCAGTTGGGGGTACAATGAGCAGTTCTTC. This translates into CASSWGYNEQFF.

This clonotype was counted only a few times. Germline and junction disagree at one end, which may indicate a read error. The chain is built from TRBV7-7 and TRBJ2-7; 8 bases fit TRBD2. Per the germline V gene, CDR1 is SSHAT and CDR2 is FNYEAQ (reference sequence). The CDR3 sequence is 15 residues long. CDR3 coding DNA: TGTGCTAGCAGCTTAGCAGCGGGAGTGGGCTACGAGCAGTACTTC. Translated: CASSLAAGVGYEQYF.

This clonotype was counted only a few times. V usage is TRBV6-2 or TRBV6-3 and J usage is TRBJ2-2; D call uncertain. Germline V CDR1 and CDR2: MNHEY, SVGEGT. Trimming took 2 bases from V and 4 from J, leaving 11 bases between them. CDR3 length: 15 amino acids. The CDR3 loop is CASSYMAVITGELFF. CDR3 coding DNA: TGTGCCAGCAGTTACATGGCAGTAATCACCGGGGAGCTGTTTTTT.

This clonotype has more than one count but fewer than ten. The V gene is TRBV15, the J gene TRBJ2-1; TRBD2 might be the D (5 bases). CDR1 LNHNV and CDR2 YYDKDF come from the germline V gene (reference sequence). V was trimmed by 3 bases and J by 5 bases, leaving 17 bases between them. The length of the CDR3 is 16 residues. As DNA, the CDR3 is TGTGCCACCAGCAGGATGACCAGCTGGGGAGACAATGAGCAGTTCTTC. This translates into CATSRMTSWGDNEQFF.

A few counts support this clonotype. The chain uses TRBV6-2 or TRBV6-3 and TRBJ2-7; 14 bases match TRBD2. The CDR3 contains 18 residues. Germline CDR1 is MNHEY and CDR2 is SVGEGT. V dropped 2 bases and J dropped 3; count of bases not matched to a gene: 9. CDR3 amino acids: CASSYRGLAGGIIYEQYF. In DNA form, the CDR3 reads TGTGCCAGCAGTTACCGCGGACTAGCGGGAGGCATAATCTACGAGCAGTACTTC.

This clonotype was observed a handful of times. This sequence joins TRBV9 and TRBJ1-1; D not resolved. V lost 2 bases, J lost 4 bases, and 9 bases lay in between. Germline loops: CDR1 SGDLS, CDR2 YYNGEE. This CDR3 region has 13 residues. The CDR3 coding sequence is TGTGCCAGCAGCGTTTTCGATGGCACTGAAGCTTTCTTT. This codes for CASSVFDGTEAFF.